Here is one TCR beta chain with its context. The data were obtained in a study of blood T cell repertoires in COVID-19. Unmatched junction bases numbered 3, after V lost 3 bases and J lost 3 bases. The CDR3 contains 15 residues. The V gene's germline CDR1 is LGHNA and CDR2 YSLEER. Here immunoSEQ multiplex PCR was the method, and the copy in TCRdb shows in-frame clones only, minus some. The table lists some 460,000 clones, nearly 90% of them singletons, with under 2% in the top ten. Participants' own reports of clinical history determined their cohort assignment. The sample consisted of PBMCs or T cells enriched from blood (not recorded which). V usage is TRBV4-3 and J usage is TRBJ2-4; 9 nucleotides agree with TRBD1. The TCR sequence derives from a woman younger than 30 with acute COVID-19. CDR3 DNA: TGCGCCAGCAGCCAGGAGACAGGGGGCAAAAACATTCAGTACTTC. The encoded protein is CASSQETGGKNIQYF.